The present T cell receptor beta chain was sequenced within a study of CD8 T cells in ankylosing spondylitis. Regarding the study as a whole: Some of these motif variants have turned up before, in reports on reactive arthritis synovial fluid and blood. Several highly homologous variants made up a TCR beta motif, and this motif appeared characteristic of ankylosing spondylitis blood. It was reported that disease-linked clones were significantly enriched in matched ankylosing spondylitis synovial fluid.

This clonotype was seen repeatedly, ten times or more. Antigen unknown. CDR1 is MNHEY and CDR2 is SVGAGI in the germline V gene. The CDR3 has 14 amino acids. Trimming stripped 2 bases from V and 11 bases from J, with 15 bases between. TCRdb re-derived calls from the 5' RACE reads in MiXCR, one entry per CDR3 protein. The repertoire holds approximately 400,000 distinct CDR3 sequences, with approximately 17% as singletons. The chain has TRBV6-5 and TRBJ2-2; tentative D call: TRBD1 (5 bases). The receptor comes from a male donor with ankylosing spondylitis. Material: blood, either unsorted or a sorted T cell fraction (not recorded which). The CDR3 sequence: CASSYQGRGAELFF. As DNA, the CDR3 is TGTGCCAGCAGTTACCAGGGCAGAGGAGCTGAGCTGTTTTTT.